Below are 12 T cell receptor beta chains sequenced from a single sample in a study of shared T cell receptors in the human thymus. The data were produced by immunoSEQ multiplex PCR, yet TCRdb's version contains in-frame clones alone and is incomplete. There are approximately 580,000 clones in the sample; 70% to 80% occur only once, and roughly 0.013% lies in the top ten. The data also belong to a second study, concerning human thymus T cells.

Sequencing was done on a sample of thymocytes. The source of these receptors is a boy younger than two with a congenital heart defect.

This clone was seen just once. This chain joins TRBV10-1 and TRBJ2-7, with 9 bases that match TRBD1. V gave up 6 bases and J gave up 2 bases; unmatched junction bases: 11. The CDR3 loop spans 16 amino acids. Per the germline V gene, CDR1 is WNHNN and CDR2 is SYGVQD (reference sequence). CDR3 nucleotide sequence: TGCGCCAGCAGCGGGACAGGGCAGGGGGCCCCCTACGAGCAGTACTTC. This encodes CASSGTGQGAPYEQYF.

The chain combines TRBV12-5 with TRBJ1-1; TRBD1 is a possible D gene (5 bases). The V end lost 6 bases, the J end lost 4 bases, and 24 bases lay between the germline ends. The CDR3 is made up of 17 amino acids. Germline CDR1 is LGHNT and CDR2 is FRNRAP. The CDR3, as DNA: TGTGCTAGTGGGTCACCCGCTGGACATCCTGAATCCACTGAAGCTTTCTTT. Translated: CASGSPAGHPESTEAFF.

This clone appeared a single time. This chain links TRBV4-1 with TRBJ2-7; 10 bases are shared with TRBD2. Germline V gene data show CDR1 as MGHRA and CDR2 as YSYEKL. The CDR3 is 16 residues long. The ends lost 1 base at V and 3 bases at J; junction bases unmatched: 6. This CDR3 is CASSQGSGRSGYEQYF. The DNA for the CDR3 is TGCGCCAGCAGCCAAGGTAGCGGGAGGTCAGGCTACGAGCAGTACTTC.

The V gene is TRBV15, the J gene TRBJ2-7; D might be TRBD2 (5 bases). The CDR3 runs to 17 residues. Trimming pared 5 bases from V and 6 bases from J, leaving 26 bases between. Germline CDR1 is LNHNV and CDR2 is YYDKDF (reference sequence). CDR3 nucleotide sequence: TGTGCCACCAGCCTTACTAAAACAGTTATACCACGGGGCGAGCAGTACTTC. Its translation is CATSLTKTVIPRGEQYF.

The V gene is TRBV2, the J gene TRBJ2-7; TRBD2 matches 11 bases. V trimming: 4 bases; J trimming: 4 bases; junction bases outside the gene matches: 3. This CDR3 comprises 14 residues. From germline, CDR1 is SNHLY and CDR2 FYNNEI. CDR3 sequence reads: CASSASGRNYEQYF. Written as DNA, the CDR3 is TGTGCCAGCAGTGCTAGCGGGAGGAATTACGAGCAGTACTTC.

The chain links TRBV28 to TRBJ2-4, with 12 bases fitting TRBD2. The CDR3 spans 18 residues. V lost 2 bases, J lost 2 bases, and 7 bases stayed unmatched. Germline-derived CDR1 and CDR2 are MDHEN and SYDVKM. CDR3 coding DNA: TGTGCCAGCAGTTTACTCCCAGGACTAGCGGGATCCAAAAACATTCAGTACTTC. This sequence encodes CASSLLPGLAGSKNIQYF.

This clone was seen a few times. The rearrangement uses TRBV6-4 and TRBJ1-4; 10 bases align to TRBD1. Germline loops: CDR1 MRHNA, CDR2 SNTAGT. The trim removed 6 bases at V and 2 bases at J, leaving 6 bases unmatched. The CDR3 covers 16 residues. DNA of the CDR3: TGTGCCAGCAGGGCCGGGACAGGGGAGACTAATGAAAAACTGTTTTTT. Its translation: CASRAGTGETNEKLFF.

V gene TRBV30 combines with J gene TRBJ1-5; 7 positions match TRBD1. After removal of 0 bases from V and 7 bases from J, the junction contained 6 bases not matched to a gene. CDR1 is GTSNPN, CDR2 SVGIG, per germline (reference sequence). There are 14 residues in the CDR3. This chain's CDR3 is CAWSVQGQGQPQHF. The CDR3 DNA follows: TGTGCCTGGAGTGTACAGGGGCAGGGGCAGCCCCAGCATTTT.

The CDR3 bases are TGTGCCAGCAGCTTGAGAGGGAATTGGGGCACTGAAGCTTTCTTT. It encodes CASSLRGNWGTEAFF. The chain carries TRBV5-4 and TRBJ1-1, with D uncertain. V was shortened by 1 base and J by 4 bases, with 14 bases between the two germline ends. The CDR3 contains 15 residues. Germline CDR1 is SGHNT and CDR2 is YYREEE (reference sequence).

The V gene is TRBV27, the J gene TRBJ2-5, with 8 bases lining up with TRBD1. The CDR3 contains 17 residues. Germline V gene data show CDR1 as MNHEY and CDR2 as SMNVEV (reference sequence). V lost 3 bases and J lost 7; bases outside the gene matches: 16. DNA for the CDR3: TGTGCCAGCAGTTTGCTAAGGACAGGGCCTACCTCGGGGACCCAGTACTTC. Its translation is CASSLLRTGPTSGTQYF.

This chain connects TRBV30 to TRBJ2-4; TRBD1 matches 7 bases. This CDR3 has 15 residues. After removal of 0 bases from V and 6 bases from J, the junction contained 8 bases not matched to a gene. The germline V gene has CDR1 GTSNPN and CDR2 SVGIG (reference sequence). The CDR3 sequence: CAWSVQGILGNIQYF. The CDR3 coding sequence is TGTGCCTGGAGTGTACAGGGGATCCTGGGAAACATTCAGTACTTC.

The chain links TRBV28 to TRBJ2-5; no clear D gene. V lost 2 bases to trimming and J lost 0 bases, with 7 bases between them. Looked up from germline, CDR1 is MDHEN and CDR2 is SYDVKM. The CDR3 totals 14 residues. CDR3 in amino acids: CASSLNVYQETQYF. The CDR3, as DNA: TGTGCCAGCAGTTTAAATGTCTACCAAGAGACCCAGTACTTC.